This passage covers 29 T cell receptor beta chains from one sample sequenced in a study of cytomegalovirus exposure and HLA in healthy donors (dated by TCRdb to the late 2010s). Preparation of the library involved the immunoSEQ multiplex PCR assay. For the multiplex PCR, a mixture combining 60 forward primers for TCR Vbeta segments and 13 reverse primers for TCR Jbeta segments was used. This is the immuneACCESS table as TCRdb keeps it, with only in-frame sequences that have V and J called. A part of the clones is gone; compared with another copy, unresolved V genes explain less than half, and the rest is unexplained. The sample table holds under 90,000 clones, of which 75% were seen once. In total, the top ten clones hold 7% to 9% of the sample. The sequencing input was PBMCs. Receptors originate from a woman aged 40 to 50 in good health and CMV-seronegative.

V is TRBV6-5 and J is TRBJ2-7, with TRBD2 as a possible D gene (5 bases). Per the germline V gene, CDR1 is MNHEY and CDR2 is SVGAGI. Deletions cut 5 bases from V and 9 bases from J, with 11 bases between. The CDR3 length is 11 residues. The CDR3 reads CASSNKAGQYF. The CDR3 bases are TGTGCCAGCAGTAACAAGGCGGGGCAGTACTTC.

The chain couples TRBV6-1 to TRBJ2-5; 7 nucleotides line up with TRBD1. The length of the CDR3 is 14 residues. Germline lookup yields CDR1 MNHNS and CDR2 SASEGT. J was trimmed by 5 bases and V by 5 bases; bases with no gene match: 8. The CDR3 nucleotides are TGTGCCAGCAGTTTAGACAGGGTCTCGGAGACCCAGTACTTC. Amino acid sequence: CASSLDRVSETQYF.

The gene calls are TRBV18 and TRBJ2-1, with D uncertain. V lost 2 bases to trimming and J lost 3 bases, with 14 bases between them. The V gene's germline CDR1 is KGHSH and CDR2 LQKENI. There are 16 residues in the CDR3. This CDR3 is CASSPGLPPFYNEQFF. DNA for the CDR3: TGTGCCAGCTCACCAGGGCTTCCCCCCTTCTACAATGAGCAGTTCTTC.

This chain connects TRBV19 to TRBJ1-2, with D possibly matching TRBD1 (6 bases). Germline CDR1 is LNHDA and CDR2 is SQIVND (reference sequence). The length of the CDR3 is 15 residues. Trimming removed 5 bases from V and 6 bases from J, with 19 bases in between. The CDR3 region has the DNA TGTGCCAGTAGTCCTTCAGGGGACCACTACCATGGCTACACCTTC. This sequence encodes CASSPSGDHYHGYTF.

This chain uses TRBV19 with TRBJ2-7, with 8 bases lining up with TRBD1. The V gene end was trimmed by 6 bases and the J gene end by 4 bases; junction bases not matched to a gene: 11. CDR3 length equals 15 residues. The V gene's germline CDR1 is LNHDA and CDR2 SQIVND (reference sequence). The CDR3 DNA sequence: TGTGCCAGTAGAGACCCCTCAGGGGGCCGGTACGAGCAGTACTTC. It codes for CASRDPSGGRYEQYF.

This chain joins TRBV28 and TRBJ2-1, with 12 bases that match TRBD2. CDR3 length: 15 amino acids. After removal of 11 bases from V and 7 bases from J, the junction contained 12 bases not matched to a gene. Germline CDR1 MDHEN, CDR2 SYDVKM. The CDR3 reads CAGQLAGGPSNEQFF. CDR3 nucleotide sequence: TGTGCCGGGCAACTAGCGGGGGGCCCCTCAAATGAGCAGTTCTTC.

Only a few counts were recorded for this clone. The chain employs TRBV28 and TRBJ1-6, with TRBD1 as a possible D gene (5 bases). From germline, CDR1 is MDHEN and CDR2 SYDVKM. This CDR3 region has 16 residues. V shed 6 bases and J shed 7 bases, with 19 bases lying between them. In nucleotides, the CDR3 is TGTGCCAGCAGGTTACCACGGGCAGGGCGGAATTCACCCCTCCACTTT. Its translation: CASRLPRAGRNSPLHF.

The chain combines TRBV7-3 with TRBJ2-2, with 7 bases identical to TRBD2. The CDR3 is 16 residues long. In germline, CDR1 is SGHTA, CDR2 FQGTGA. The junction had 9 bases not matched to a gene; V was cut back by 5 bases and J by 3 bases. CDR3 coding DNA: TGTGCCAGCAGCCCAAGGGCTAGCGGTGACACCGGGGAGCTGTTTTTT. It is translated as CASSPRASGDTGELFF.

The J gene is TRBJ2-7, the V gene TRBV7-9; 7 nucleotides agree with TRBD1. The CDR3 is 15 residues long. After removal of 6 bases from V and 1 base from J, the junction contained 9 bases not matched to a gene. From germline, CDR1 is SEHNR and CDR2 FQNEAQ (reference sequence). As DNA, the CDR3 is TGTGCCAGCAGTCCCCAAGGGGGCTCATCCTACGAGCAGTACTTC. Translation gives CASSPQGGSSYEQYF.

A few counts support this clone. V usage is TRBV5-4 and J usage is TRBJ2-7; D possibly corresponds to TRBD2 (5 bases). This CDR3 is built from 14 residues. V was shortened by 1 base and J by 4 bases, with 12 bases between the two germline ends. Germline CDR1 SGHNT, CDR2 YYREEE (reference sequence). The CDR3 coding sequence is TGTGCCAGCAGCTTGTACGGGGTTAATTACGAGCAGTACTTC. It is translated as CASSLYGVNYEQYF.

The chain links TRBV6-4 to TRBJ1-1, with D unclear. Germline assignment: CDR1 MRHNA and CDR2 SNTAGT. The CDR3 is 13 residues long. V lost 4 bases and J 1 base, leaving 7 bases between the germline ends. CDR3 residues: CASSVTSNTEAFF. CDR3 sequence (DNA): TGTGCCAGCAGTGTTACATCGAACACTGAAGCTTTCTTT.

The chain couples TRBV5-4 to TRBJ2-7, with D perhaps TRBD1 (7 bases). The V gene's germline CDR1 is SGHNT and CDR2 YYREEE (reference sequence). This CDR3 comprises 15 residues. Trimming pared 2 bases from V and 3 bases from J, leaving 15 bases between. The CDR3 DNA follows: TGTGCCAGCAGCTTCGGAGGGACAGAGCTCTACGAGCAGTACTTC. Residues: CASSFGGTELYEQYF.

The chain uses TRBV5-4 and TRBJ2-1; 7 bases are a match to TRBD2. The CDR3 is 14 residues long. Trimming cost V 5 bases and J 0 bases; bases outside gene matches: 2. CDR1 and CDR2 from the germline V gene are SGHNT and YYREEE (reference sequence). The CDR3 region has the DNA TGTGCCAGCAGAACTAGCGACTCCTACAATGAGCAGTTCTTC. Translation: CASRTSDSYNEQFF.

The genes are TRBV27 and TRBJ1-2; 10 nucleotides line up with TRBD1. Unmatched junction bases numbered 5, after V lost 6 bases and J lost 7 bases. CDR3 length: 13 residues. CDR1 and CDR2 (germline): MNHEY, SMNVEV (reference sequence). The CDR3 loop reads CASSRRTGGGYTF. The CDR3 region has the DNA TGTGCCAGCAGCCGTAGGACAGGGGGTGGCTACACCTTC.

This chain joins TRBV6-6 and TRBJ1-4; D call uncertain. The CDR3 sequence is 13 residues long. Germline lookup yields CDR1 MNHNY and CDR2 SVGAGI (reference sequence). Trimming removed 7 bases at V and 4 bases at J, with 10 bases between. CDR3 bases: TGTGCCAGCACGGGGAAGGTTAATGAAAAACTGTTTTTT. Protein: CASTGKVNEKLFF.

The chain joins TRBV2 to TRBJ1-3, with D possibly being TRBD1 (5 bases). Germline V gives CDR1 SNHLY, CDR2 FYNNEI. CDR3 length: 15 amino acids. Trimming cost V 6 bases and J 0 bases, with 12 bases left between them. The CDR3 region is CASSPTELSGNTIYF. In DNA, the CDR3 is TGTGCCAGCAGCCCGACAGAGCTCTCTGGAAACACCATATATTTT. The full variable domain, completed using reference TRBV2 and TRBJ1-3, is EPEVTQTPSHQVTQMGQEVILRCVPISNHLYFYWYRQILGQKVEFLVSFYNNEISEKSEIFDDQFSVERPDGSNFTLKIRSTKLEDSAMYFCASSPTELSGNTIYFGEGSWLTVV.

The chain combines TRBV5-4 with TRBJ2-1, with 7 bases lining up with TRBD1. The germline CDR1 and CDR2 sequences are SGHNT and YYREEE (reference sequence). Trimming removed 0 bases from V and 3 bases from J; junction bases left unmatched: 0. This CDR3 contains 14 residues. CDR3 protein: CASSLGDSYNEQFF. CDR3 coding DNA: TGTGCCAGCAGCTTGGGGGACAGCTACAATGAGCAGTTCTTC. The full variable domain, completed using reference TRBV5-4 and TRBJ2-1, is ETGVTQSPTHLIKTRGQQVTLRCSSQSGHNTVSWYQQALGQGPQFIFQYYREEENGRGNFPPRFSGLQFPNYSSELNVNALELDDSALYLCASSLGDSYNEQFFGPGTRLTVL.

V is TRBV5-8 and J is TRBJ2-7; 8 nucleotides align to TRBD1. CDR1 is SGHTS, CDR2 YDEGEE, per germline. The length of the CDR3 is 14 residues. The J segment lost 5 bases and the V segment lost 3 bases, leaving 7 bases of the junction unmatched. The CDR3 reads CASSSYLQGDEQYF. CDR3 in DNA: TGTGCCAGCAGCTCCTACTTACAGGGGGACGAGCAGTACTTC.

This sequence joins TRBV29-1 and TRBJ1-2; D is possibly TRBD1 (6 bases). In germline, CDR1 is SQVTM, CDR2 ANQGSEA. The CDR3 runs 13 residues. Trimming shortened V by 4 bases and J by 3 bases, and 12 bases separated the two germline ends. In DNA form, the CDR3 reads TGCAGCGTTGCCGGGGGGGGCGACTATGGCTACACCTTC. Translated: CSVAGGGDYGYTF.

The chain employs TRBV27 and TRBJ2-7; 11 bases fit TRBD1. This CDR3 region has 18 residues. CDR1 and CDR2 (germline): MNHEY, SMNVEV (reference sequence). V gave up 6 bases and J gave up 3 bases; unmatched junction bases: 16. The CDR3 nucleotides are TGTGCCAGCAGATCCGGACAGGGGGCTGACTATCCCTACTACGAGCAGTACTTC. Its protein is CASRSGQGADYPYYEQYF.

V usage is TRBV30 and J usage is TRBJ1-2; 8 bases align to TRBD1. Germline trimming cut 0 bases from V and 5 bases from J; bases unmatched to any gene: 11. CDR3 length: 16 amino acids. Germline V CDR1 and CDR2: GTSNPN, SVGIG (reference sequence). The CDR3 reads CAWSVQVQGVKYGYTF. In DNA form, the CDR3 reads TGTGCCTGGAGTGTACAAGTACAGGGGGTTAAGTATGGCTACACCTTC. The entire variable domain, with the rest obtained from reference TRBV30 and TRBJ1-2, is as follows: SQTIHQWPATLVQPVGSPLSLECTVEGTSNPNLYWYRQAAGRGLQLLFYSVGIGQISSEVPQNLSASRPQDRQFILSSKKLLLSDSGFYLCAWSVQVQGVKYGYTFGSGTRLTVV.

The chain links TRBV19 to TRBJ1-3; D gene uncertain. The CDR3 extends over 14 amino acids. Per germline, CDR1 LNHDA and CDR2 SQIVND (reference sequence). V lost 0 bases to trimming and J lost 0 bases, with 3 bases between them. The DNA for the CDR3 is TGTGCCAGTAGTATAGACGGCTCTGGAAACACCATATATTTT. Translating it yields CASSIDGSGNTIYF. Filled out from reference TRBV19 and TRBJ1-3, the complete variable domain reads DGGITQSPKYLFRKEGQNVTLSCEQNLNHDAMYWYRQDPGQGLRLIYYSQIVNDFQKGDIAEGYSVSREKKESFPLTVTSAQKNPTAFYLCASSIDGSGNTIYFGEGSWLTVV.

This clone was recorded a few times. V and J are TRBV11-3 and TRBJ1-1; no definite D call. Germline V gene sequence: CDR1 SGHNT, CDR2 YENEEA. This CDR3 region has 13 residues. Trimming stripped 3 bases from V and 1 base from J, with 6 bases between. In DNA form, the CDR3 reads TGTGCCAGCAGCTTGTACAAGAACACTGAAGCTTTCTTT. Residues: CASSLYKNTEAFF.

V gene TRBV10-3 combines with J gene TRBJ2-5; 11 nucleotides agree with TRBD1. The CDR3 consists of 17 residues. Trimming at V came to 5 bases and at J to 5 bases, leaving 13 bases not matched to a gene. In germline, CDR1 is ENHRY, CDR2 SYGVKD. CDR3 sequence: CAISTQTGTGGTETQYF. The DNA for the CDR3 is TGTGCCATCAGTACCCAAACCGGGACAGGGGGGACTGAGACCCAGTACTTC.

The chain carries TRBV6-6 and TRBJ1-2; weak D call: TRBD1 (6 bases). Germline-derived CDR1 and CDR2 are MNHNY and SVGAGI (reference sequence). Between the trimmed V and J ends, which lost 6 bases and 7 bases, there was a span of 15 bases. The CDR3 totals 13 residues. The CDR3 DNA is TGTGCCAGCAGACCCTTGGTGGGGGCTGGCTACACCTTC. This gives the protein CASRPLVGAGYTF.

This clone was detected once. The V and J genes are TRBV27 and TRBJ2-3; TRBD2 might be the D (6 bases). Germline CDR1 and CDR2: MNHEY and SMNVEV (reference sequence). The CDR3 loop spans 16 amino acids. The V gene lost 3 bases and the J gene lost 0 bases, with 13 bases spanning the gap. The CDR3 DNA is TGTGCCAGCAGTTTGGGGGGACTCCCGAGCACAGATACGCAGTATTTT. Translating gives CASSLGGLPSTDTQYF.

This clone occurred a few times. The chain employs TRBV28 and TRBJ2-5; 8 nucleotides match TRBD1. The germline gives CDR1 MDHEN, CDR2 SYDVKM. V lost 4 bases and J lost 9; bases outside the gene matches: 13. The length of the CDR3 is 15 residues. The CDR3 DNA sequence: TGTGCCAGCAGTTACGATTTCCCAGGGGGCCCCGCCCAGTACTTC. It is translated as CASSYDFPGGPAQYF.

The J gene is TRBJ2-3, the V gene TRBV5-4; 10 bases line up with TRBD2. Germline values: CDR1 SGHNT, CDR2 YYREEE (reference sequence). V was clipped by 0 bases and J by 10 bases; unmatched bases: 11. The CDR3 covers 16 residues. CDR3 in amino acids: CASSLARAGGHQAQYF. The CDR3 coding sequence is TGTGCCAGCAGCTTGGCCAGAGCGGGGGGGCATCAGGCGCAGTATTTT.

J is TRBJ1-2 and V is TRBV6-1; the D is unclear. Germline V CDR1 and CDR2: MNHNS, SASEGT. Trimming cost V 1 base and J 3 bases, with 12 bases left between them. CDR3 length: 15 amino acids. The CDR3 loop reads CASSEEPGPYYGYTF. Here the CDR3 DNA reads TGTGCCAGCAGTGAAGAGCCAGGCCCTTACTATGGCTACACCTTC.